The 7 T cell receptor beta chains in this list originate from one sample, sequenced in a study of radiotherapy plus CTLA-4 blockade in lung cancer. Data came from immunoSEQ multiplex PCR; TCRdb stores just in-frame clones and leaves some out. The sample has more than 95,000 clones; under 85% are singletons. The sample consisted of peripheral blood, taken from a patient treated with radiotherapy plus ipilimumab. These receptors all come from a human donor with non-small cell lung cancer who had a partial response to radiotherapy plus ipilimumab. Some clones in this sample may be carry-over from other donors' samples.

The rearrangement uses TRBV7-8 and TRBJ1-4, with 7 nucleotides matching TRBD1. Unmatched junction bases numbered 7, after V lost 4 bases and J lost 5 bases. This CDR3 contains 15 residues. Germline values: CDR1 SGHVS, CDR2 FQNEAQ. CDR3 region: CASSYRQGNNEKLFF. The CDR3 DNA reads TGTGCCAGCAGCTACCGACAGGGCAACAATGAAAAACTGTTTTTT.

The chain is built from TRBV7-8 and TRBJ2-5, with D possibly matching TRBD1 (5 bases). The germline V and J ends were trimmed by 5 bases and 5 bases, with 21 bases remaining between them. This CDR3 has 16 residues. Germline V gene data show CDR1 as SGHVS and CDR2 as FQNEAQ. The CDR3 sequence is CASSQSRPTVRETQYF. The CDR3 DNA reads TGTGCCAGCAGCCAATCCCGCCCGACAGTCAGGGAGACCCAGTACTTC.

The V and J genes are TRBV19 and TRBJ2-1, with TRBD2 as a possible D gene (6 bases). The germline gives CDR1 LNHDA, CDR2 SQIVND (reference sequence). This CDR3 region has 12 residues. V was cut by 5 bases and J by 9 bases, with 11 bases left in between. The CDR3 DNA reads as TGTGCCAGTAGTTTTTCCGGGAGTGAGCAGTTCTTC. It yields the protein CASSFSGSEQFF.

In DNA form, the CDR3 reads TGTGCCAGCAGCCCGGTTGGACAGGGGGCAAGTGGCTACACCTTC. Amino acid sequence: CASSPVGQGASGYTF. The rearrangement joins TRBV5-8 to TRBJ1-2; 11 nucleotides align to TRBD1. The V gene's germline CDR1 is SGHTS and CDR2 YDEGEE. With 4 bases clipped from V and 7 bases from J, the junction kept 9 bases outside the gene matches. The CDR3 sequence is 15 residues long.

The J gene is TRBJ2-2, the V gene TRBV5-1; 7 bases map to TRBD1. CDR1 is SGHRS, CDR2 YFSETQ, per germline. J was trimmed by 7 bases and V by 4 bases; bases with no gene match: 7. This CDR3 region has 14 residues. The CDR3 DNA reads TGCGCCAGCAGCACACGGGACAGTCACGGGGAGCTGTTTTTT. This translates into CASSTRDSHGELFF.

The chain is built from TRBV21-1 and TRBJ1-2; the table's D call of TRBD1 was not tested on the DNA. TRBV21-1 is tagged as a pseudogene. CDR3 length: 16 amino acids. CDR3 amino acids: CASSKGGGYFNYGYTF. The CDR3 DNA reads as TGTGCCAGCAGCAAAGGAGGGGGTTACTTTAACTATGGCTACACCTTC.

The chain employs TRBV21-1 and TRBJ2-7; TRBD2 reflects the table's D call only, with no check against the DNA. TRBV21-1 is a known pseudogene. This CDR3 is 16 amino acids long. CDR3 in amino acids: CASIPRTSGDGDEQYF. CDR3 in DNA: TGTGCCAGCATCCCCCGGACTAGCGGGGACGGGGACGAGCAGTACTTC.